The 10 T cell receptor beta chains presented below share a single source sample, sequenced in a study of blood T cell repertoires in COVID-19. Generated by immunoSEQ multiplex PCR, the TCRdb table keeps only in-frame clones and is missing some. Here the sample spans 250,000 to 350,000 clones, 87% being singletons. Input material: PBMCs or T cells enriched from blood (not recorded which). Receptor source: a woman between 18 and 29 years old who had recovered from COVID-19.

This chain uses TRBV4-2 with TRBJ2-7; 8 bases are a match to TRBD2. Germline V gene sequence: CDR1 LGHNA, CDR2 YNFKEQ. CDR3 length: 14 amino acids. The trim removed 3 bases at V and 5 bases at J, leaving 6 bases unmatched. The CDR3 DNA reads TGTGCCAGCAGCCACGGCGGGGGGCGCGACGAGCAGTACTTC. Protein product: CASSHGGGRDEQYF.

The rearrangement joins TRBV3-1 (or the pseudogene TRBV3-2) to TRBJ1-4; D gene unclear. This CDR3 spans 16 amino acids. Germline CDR1 LGHDT, CDR2 YNNKEL (reference sequence). Trimming shortened V by 0 bases and J by 0 bases, and 8 bases separated the two germline ends. The CDR3 DNA follows: TGTGCCAGCAGCCAAGATTCCGGTGCAACTAATGAAAAACTGTTTTTT. It codes for CASSQDSGATNEKLFF.

This sequence joins TRBV7-2 and TRBJ1-1; tentatively, D is TRBD1 (6 bases). The CDR3 sequence is 14 residues long. V gave up 3 bases and J gave up 1 base, with 9 bases separating them. Germline V gives CDR1 SGHTA, CDR2 FQGNSA. The CDR3 protein is CASSLQGSNTEAFF. The CDR3 DNA reads TGTGCCAGCAGCTTGCAGGGGTCGAACACTGAAGCTTTCTTT.

The chain recombines TRBV27 with TRBJ1-6; the D is unclear. Trimming took off 3 bases at V and 0 bases at J, with 6 bases between the two ends. CDR3 length: 15 amino acids. Germline-derived CDR1 and CDR2 are MNHEY and SMNVEV (reference sequence). CDR3 in amino acids: CASSLGDSYNSPLHF. CDR3 sequence (DNA): TGTGCCAGCAGTTTGGGAGACTCCTATAATTCACCCCTCCACTTT.

The chain recombines TRBV5-1 with TRBJ1-1; no firm D call. The V end was cut by 7 bases, the J end by 0 bases, with 13 bases between. The CDR3 consists of 14 residues. The germline V gene encodes CDR1 SGHRS and CDR2 YFSETQ. This CDR3 is CASVDGIMNTEAFF. CDR3 coding DNA: TGCGCCAGCGTTGACGGGATCATGAACACTGAAGCTTTCTTT.

The chain joins TRBV4-1 to TRBJ1-5; 8 nucleotides agree with TRBD1. The CDR3 runs 16 residues. V was clipped by 4 bases and J by 2 bases; unmatched bases: 7. CDR1 and CDR2 (germline): MGHRA, YSYEKL. The CDR3 loop is CASSPREGQGNQPQHF. As DNA, the CDR3 is TGCGCCAGCAGCCCGCGAGAGGGACAGGGCAATCAGCCCCAGCATTTT.

The gene calls are TRBV5-1 and TRBJ1-2; 7 bases map to TRBD1. This CDR3 is 14 amino acids long. Losses at the gene ends were 4 bases for V and 6 bases for J; bases not matched to a gene: 9. Germline assignment: CDR1 SGHRS and CDR2 YFSETQ. In DNA, the CDR3 is TGCGCCAGCAGCGCGAAACAGGGGTTCGATGGCTACACCTTC. Its translation is CASSAKQGFDGYTF. Looking up the rest from reference TRBV5-1 and TRBJ1-2 gives the full variable domain: KAGVTQTPRYLIKTRGQQVTLSCSPISGHRSVSWYQQTPGQGLQFLFEYFSETQRNKGNFPGRFSGRQFSNSRSEMNVSTLELGDSALYLCASSAKQGFDGYTFGSGTRLTVV.

J is TRBJ2-2 and V is TRBV11-2; TRBD2 might be the D (6 bases). Germline V gene sequence: CDR1 SGHAT, CDR2 FQNNGV. The V gene lost 5 bases and the J gene lost 4 bases, with 23 bases spanning the gap. The CDR3 loop spans 18 amino acids. The chain's CDR3 is CASSPNLGLRRGTGELFF. CDR3 DNA: TGTGCCAGCAGCCCAAACTTGGGGCTCCGGAGGGGCACCGGGGAGCTGTTTTTT.

The CDR3 is CASSLSPDTQYF. The CDR3 region has the DNA TGTGCCAGCAGCCTGAGTCCAGATACGCAGTATTTT. The V call is TRBV3-1 (or the pseudogene TRBV3-2), the J call TRBJ2-3; D unclear. V lost 4 bases to trimming and J lost 4 bases, with 6 bases between them. Germline CDR1 is LGHDT and CDR2 is YNNKEL (reference sequence). The CDR3 covers 12 residues.

This clone is a singleton in its sample. The V and J genes are TRBV19 and TRBJ2-7; 12 positions match TRBD2. CDR1 and CDR2 from the germline V gene are LNHDA and SQIVND (reference sequence). This CDR3 is built from 16 residues. V trimming: 4 bases; J trimming: 2 bases; junction bases outside the gene matches: 6. The DNA for the CDR3 is TGTGCCAGTAGTACTCGACTAGCGGGGGTGCCCTACGAGCAGTACTTC. It translates to CASSTRLAGVPYEQYF.